This T cell receptor beta chain comes out of a study of shared clonotypes between healthy human individuals. Findings and limits, study-wide: When naive CD4 clonotypes were compared across several donors, about 4.8% were shared.

With regard to this clone: Its antigen is unidentified.

Cells designated naive CD8 were CD45RO-negative and were positively selected for CCR7, with terminally differentiated effector memory CD45RA+ cells excluded. All donors qualified as healthy HIV-negative adults and had experienced no recent acute infections or vaccinations. Profiling relied on immunoSEQ multiplex PCR, and the TCRdb table lists in-frame clones only, not all of them. The sample includes about 2.2 million clones, around 95% of them seen just once. This CDR3 is built from 15 residues. Per germline, CDR1 LNHDA and CDR2 SQIVND (reference sequence). V lost 5 bases and J lost 4; bases outside the gene matches: 7.

J is TRBJ2-7 and V is TRBV19, with 11 bases identical to TRBD1. This sequence originates from a man younger than 35 in good health. Some clones in this sample may be carry-over from other donors' samples. Sample: naive CD8+ T cells from PBMCs. The CDR3 DNA sequence: TGTGCCAGTAGTCAATGGACAGGGGGCCCGTACGAGCAGTACTTC. Protein: CASSQWTGGPYEQYF.